These 21 T cell receptor beta chains originate from one sample sequenced in a study of cytomegalovirus exposure and HLA in healthy donors. Clones were read by immunoSEQ multiplex PCR, and TCRdb kept only the in-frame ones, dropping some. This table holds 130,000 or so clones, roughly 90% found once. The material sequenced was PBMCs. The receptors come from a man between 25 and 39 years old in good health and CMV-seronegative.

This clone was recorded once. V is TRBV7-9 and J is TRBJ1-3; perhaps TRBD1 as D (6 bases). Germline loops: CDR1 SEHNR, CDR2 FQNEAQ (reference sequence). The CDR3 has 15 amino acids. V lost 3 bases and J lost 0, with 9 bases in between. Here the CDR3 reads CASSFNRDSGNTIYF. The CDR3 DNA reads as TGTGCCAGCAGCTTCAACAGGGACTCTGGAAACACCATATATTTT.

This clone showed up just once. V is TRBV19 and J is TRBJ1-1; tentatively, D is TRBD1 (6 bases). Per the germline V gene, CDR1 is LNHDA and CDR2 is SQIVND (reference sequence). Trimming took off 5 bases at V and 0 bases at J, with 13 bases between the two ends. The CDR3 covers 15 residues. The CDR3 region is CASSPPGDLNTEAFF. CDR3 DNA: TGTGCCAGTAGTCCCCCAGGGGACCTGAACACTGAAGCTTTCTTT.

This chain's CDR3 is CASSPPGDYEQYF. The CDR3, as DNA: TGTGCCAGCAGTCCCCCGGGTGACTACGAGCAGTACTTC. The chain uses TRBV28 and TRBJ2-7; D remains ambiguous. V lost 5 bases and J 3 bases, leaving 11 bases between the germline ends. This CDR3 is 13 amino acids long. Germline lookup yields CDR1 MDHEN and CDR2 SYDVKM.

The V gene is TRBV5-1, the J gene TRBJ2-6; TRBD1 aligns across 8 bases. This CDR3 spans 19 amino acids. Germline V gives CDR1 SGHRS, CDR2 YFSETQ. The V and J ends lost 0 bases and 2 bases, in that order; junction bases with no gene match: 10. Written as DNA, the CDR3 is TGCGCCAGCAGCTTGGGCCTTGGACAGGGCCTCGCTGGGGCCAACGTCCTGACTTTC. Translation gives CASSLGLGQGLAGANVLTF.

The rearrangement uses TRBV5-1 and TRBJ1-5; 8 positions match TRBD1. The CDR3 runs to 15 residues. Germline-derived CDR1 and CDR2 are SGHRS and YFSETQ. Germline trimming cut 2 bases from V and 4 bases from J; bases unmatched to any gene: 5. The CDR3 coding sequence is TGCGCCAGCAGCTTAGGACAGGGAGGGAATCAGCCCCAGCATTTT. As protein: CASSLGQGGNQPQHF. Together with reference TRBV5-1 and TRBJ1-5, the CDR3 gives the full variable domain: KAGVTQTPRYLIKTRGQQVTLSCSPISGHRSVSWYQQTPGQGLQFLFEYFSETQRNKGNFPGRFSGRQFSNSRSEMNVSTLELGDSALYLCASSLGQGGNQPQHFGDGTRLSIL.

The V and J genes are TRBV7-9 and TRBJ2-1, with D possibly matching TRBD2 (6 bases). The CDR3 is 14 amino acids. V lost 6 bases and J lost 9, with 18 bases in between. Per the germline V gene, CDR1 is SEHNR and CDR2 is FQNEAQ (reference sequence). The CDR3: CASSLPNVEGEQFF. The CDR3 DNA is TGTGCCAGCAGTCTTCCGAACGTGGAGGGTGAGCAGTTCTTC.

This chain links TRBV7-8 with TRBJ1-1, with 7 bases aligning to TRBD1. V trimming: 5 bases; J trimming: 1 base; junction bases outside the gene matches: 7. Germline assignment: CDR1 SGHVS and CDR2 FQNEAQ. CDR3 length equals 15 residues. In DNA form, the CDR3 reads TGTGCCAGCAGCACCCCGGGACAGAGGAACACTGAAGCTTTCTTT. Residues: CASSTPGQRNTEAFF.

The rearrangement uses TRBV4-1 and TRBJ2-5; 11 bases fit TRBD1. Germline V gives CDR1 MGHRA, CDR2 YSYEKL. The CDR3 is made up of 16 amino acids. V was clipped by 4 bases and J by 5 bases; unmatched bases: 9. The CDR3 DNA sequence: TGCGCCAGCAGCCTAGGACAGGGGGCGCACTTGGAGACCCAGTACTTC. This encodes CASSLGQGAHLETQYF.

The rearrangement uses TRBV2 and TRBJ1-2; D perhaps matches TRBD1 (6 bases). This CDR3 is 15 amino acids long. The V end lost 6 bases, the J end lost 0 bases, and 14 bases lay between the germline ends. Per the germline V gene, CDR1 is SNHLY and CDR2 is FYNNEI. The CDR3 sequence is CASSLTGQANYGYTF. CDR3 DNA sequence: TGTGCCAGCAGCTTGACAGGTCAGGCTAACTATGGCTACACCTTC.

The genes are TRBV15 and TRBJ2-5; possibly TRBD2 for D (5 bases). The length of the CDR3 is 14 residues. Trimming removed 1 base from V and 3 bases from J, with 9 bases in between. The germline gives CDR1 LNHNV, CDR2 YYDKDF (reference sequence). CDR3 DNA: TGTGCCACCAGCAGAGTATCGGGAAAAGAGACCCAGTACTTC. It specifies CATSRVSGKETQYF. The full variable domain, with the rest looked up from reference TRBV15 and TRBJ2-5, is DAMVIQNPRYQVTQFGKPVTLSCSQTLNHNVMYWYQQKSSQAPKLLFHYYDKDFNNEADTPDNFQSRRPNTSFCFLDIRSPGLGDTAMYLCATSRVSGKETQYFGPGTRLLVL.

This clone was picked up a small number of times. This chain uses TRBV6-5 with TRBJ1-2; D gene ambiguous. V was trimmed by 0 bases and J by 2 bases, leaving 10 bases between them. CDR3 length: 15 residues. The V gene's germline CDR1 is MNHEY and CDR2 SVGAGI. Here the CDR3 DNA reads TGTGCCAGCAGTTACTCGCCAGCGGGGAACTATGGCTACACCTTC. This sequence encodes CASSYSPAGNYGYTF.

The chain is built from TRBV11-2 and TRBJ2-3, with 9 positions matching TRBD1. The CDR3 has 15 residues. The V gene end was trimmed by 6 bases and the J gene end by 2 bases; junction bases not matched to a gene: 6. The V gene's germline CDR1 is SGHAT and CDR2 FQNNGV. The CDR3 here is CASRDRDRVTDTQYF. DNA for the CDR3: TGTGCCAGCAGGGATCGGGACAGGGTCACAGATACGCAGTATTTT.

This rearrangement joins TRBV6-6 to TRBJ2-1, with 13 positions matching TRBD2. The CDR3 contains 16 residues. Germline V lookup: CDR1 MNHNY, CDR2 SVGAGI (reference sequence). The ends lost 6 bases at V and 15 bases at J; junction bases unmatched: 17. DNA for the CDR3: TGTGCCAGCAGCCCGACTAGCGGGGGGTCCCTCAGTCGTCTGTTCTTC. It yields the protein CASSPTSGGSLSRLFF.

V is TRBV7-6 and J is TRBJ2-7; D may be TRBD1 (6 bases). The CDR3 contains 13 residues. Trimming cost V 5 bases and J 1 base, with 9 bases left between them. The germline CDR1 and CDR2 sequences are SGHVS and FNYEAQ. This chain's CDR3 is CASSAGESYEQYF. In nucleotides, the CDR3 is TGTGCCAGCAGCGCAGGGGAGTCCTACGAGCAGTACTTC.

This clone was observed once. This chain uses TRBV6-5 with TRBJ2-1; maybe TRBD2 (7 bases). V was clipped by 10 bases and J by 5 bases, with 18 bases between them. The CDR3 spans 14 residues. Germline-derived CDR1 and CDR2 are MNHEY and SVGAGI. The CDR3 here is CATQGPGGDNEQFF. DNA of the CDR3: TGTGCCACCCAAGGTCCGGGGGGCGACAATGAGCAGTTCTTC.

J is TRBJ2-1 and V is TRBV5-1, with D hard to call. Germline V gene data show CDR1 as SGHRS and CDR2 as YFSETQ. The CDR3 consists of 16 residues. The V gene lost 1 base and the J gene lost 6 bases, with 17 bases spanning the gap. Written as DNA, the CDR3 is TGCGCCAGCAGCTTGACGGAACAGATCGGTGTCAATGAGCAGTTCTTC. Protein product: CASSLTEQIGVNEQFF.

The V call is TRBV27, the J call TRBJ1-1; 8 positions match TRBD1. The CDR3 contains 14 residues. Germline assignment: CDR1 MNHEY and CDR2 SMNVEV (reference sequence). The V and J ends lost 2 bases and 4 bases, in that order; junction bases with no gene match: 3. In nucleotides, the CDR3 is TGTGCCAGCAGTTTACGGACAGGGATCACTGAAGCTTTCTTT. Translating gives CASSLRTGITEAFF.

This sequence joins TRBV7-2 and TRBJ1-1, with TRBD1 matching over 7 bases. V was clipped by 3 bases and J by 2 bases; unmatched bases: 3. The CDR3 has 14 residues. Germline V gives CDR1 SGHTA, CDR2 FQGNSA. The CDR3: CASSFGTVNTEAFF. The CDR3 nucleotides read TGTGCCAGCAGCTTTGGGACAGTTAACACTGAAGCTTTCTTT.

The J gene is TRBJ1-3, the V gene TRBV28; the match to TRBD1 covers 7 bases. Trimming removed 6 bases from V and 2 bases from J; junction bases left unmatched: 13. The CDR3 sequence is 17 residues long. CDR1 and CDR2 (germline): MDHEN, SYDVKM. CDR3 region: CASSEPLTGDAGNTIYF. Written as DNA, the CDR3 is TGTGCCAGCAGCGAACCGCTAACAGGGGACGCTGGAAACACCATATATTTT.

CDR3 sequence (DNA): TGCGCCAGCAGCCAAGATCGGCAGGCCTCTGGGGCCAACGTCCTGACTTTC. Translating gives CASSQDRQASGANVLTF. The rearrangement joins TRBV4-3 to TRBJ2-6; D uncertain. The CDR3 contains 17 residues. Trimming took off 0 bases at V and 0 bases at J, with 9 bases between the two ends. Germline V CDR1 and CDR2: LGHNA, YSLEER.

This clone showed up just once. This sequence joins TRBV9 and TRBJ2-2, with no clear D. The germline gives CDR1 SGDLS, CDR2 YYNGEE. The V end was cut by 2 bases, the J end by 1 base, with 6 bases between. This CDR3 contains 14 residues. The CDR3 here is CASSVRQNTGELFF. In DNA, the CDR3 is TGTGCCAGCAGCGTTCGACAGAACACCGGGGAGCTGTTTTTT.